This record concerns one TCR beta chain sequence. This entry comes from a study of Tregs in tolerant kidney transplant recipients. V was clipped by 6 bases and J by 2 bases, with 8 bases between them. The germline gives CDR1 GTSNPN, CDR2 SVGIG (reference sequence). The CDR3 is 12 amino acids. The table came from immunoSEQ multiplex PCR; TCRdb's copy has only in-frame clones and leaves some out. This table has some 65,000 clones, about four fifths appearing once. The V and J genes are TRBV30 and TRBJ1-3; D remains unclear. The sequenced material came from CD4+ T cells from blood. The TCR sequence derives from a human donor in good health. The CDR3 DNA sequence: TGTGCCTGTAGGAGGACTGGAAACACCATATATTTT. It is translated as CACRRTGNTIYF.